This TCR beta chain was profiled in a study of OX40 agonist ivuxolimab in advanced cancers. General study points: CD4+ T cells averaged fewer expanded clones than CD8+ T cells.

CDR1 is GTSNPN and CDR2 is SVGIG in the germline V gene (reference sequence). The junction had 2 bases not matched to a gene; V was cut back by 6 bases and J by 3 bases. CDR3 size: 12 residues. This table comes from immunoSEQ multiplex PCR, and its TCRdb copy is limited to in-frame clones, with some not included. Of roughly 70,000 clones listed, 75% to 85% were seen once; the top ten hold about 0.42%. For this clone: The antigen remains unidentified.

This chain joins TRBV30 and TRBJ2-7; the match to TRBD1 covers 10 bases. The TCR was taken from an adult with an advanced solid tumor such as melanoma, head and neck, liver or kidney cancer. Sequenced here: CD4+ or CD8+ T cells sorted from blood, sampled in a trial of the OX40 agonist ivuxolimab. DNA for the CDR3: TGTGCCTGTGGACAGGGGGTCTACGAGCAGTACTTC. Translating it yields CACGQGVYEQYF.